The clone carrying this TCR beta chain was seen at least ten times. Its antigen remains unknown. This beta chain lies outside the target of a library built for alpha chains; its clone size means little. Every molecule of TCR cDNA had its own unique molecular identifier. TCRdb reprocessed the 5' RACE reads with MiXCR, giving one entry per CDR3 protein. The sample holds approximately 7,000 distinct CDR3 sequences, 10% to 15% seen once. The data derive from a study of spatial heterogeneity in lung cancer. Study findings and constraints: The study found that expanded intratumoral alpha and beta TCR counts tracked tumor mutation counts.

Time point in this sample: sample taken at primary tumor resection. Samples came from 60 to 75 TRACERx patients with untreated early-stage lung cancer. From tumor, nontumor lung or frozen PBMC, whole RNA was taken unsorted for sequencing. CDR3 length equals 11 residues. With 1 base removed from V and 6 bases from J, the gap between germline ends came to 2 bases. The germline gives CDR1 SGHDN, CDR2 FVKESK. The clonotype comes from a male donor with early-stage non-small cell lung cancer. The sequences come from lung tumor tissue, collected at surgery. The chain links TRBV14 to TRBJ2-3; D is unclear. The chain's CDR3 is CASSQADTQYF. DNA of the CDR3: TGTGCCAGCAGCCAAGCCGATACGCAGTATTTT.